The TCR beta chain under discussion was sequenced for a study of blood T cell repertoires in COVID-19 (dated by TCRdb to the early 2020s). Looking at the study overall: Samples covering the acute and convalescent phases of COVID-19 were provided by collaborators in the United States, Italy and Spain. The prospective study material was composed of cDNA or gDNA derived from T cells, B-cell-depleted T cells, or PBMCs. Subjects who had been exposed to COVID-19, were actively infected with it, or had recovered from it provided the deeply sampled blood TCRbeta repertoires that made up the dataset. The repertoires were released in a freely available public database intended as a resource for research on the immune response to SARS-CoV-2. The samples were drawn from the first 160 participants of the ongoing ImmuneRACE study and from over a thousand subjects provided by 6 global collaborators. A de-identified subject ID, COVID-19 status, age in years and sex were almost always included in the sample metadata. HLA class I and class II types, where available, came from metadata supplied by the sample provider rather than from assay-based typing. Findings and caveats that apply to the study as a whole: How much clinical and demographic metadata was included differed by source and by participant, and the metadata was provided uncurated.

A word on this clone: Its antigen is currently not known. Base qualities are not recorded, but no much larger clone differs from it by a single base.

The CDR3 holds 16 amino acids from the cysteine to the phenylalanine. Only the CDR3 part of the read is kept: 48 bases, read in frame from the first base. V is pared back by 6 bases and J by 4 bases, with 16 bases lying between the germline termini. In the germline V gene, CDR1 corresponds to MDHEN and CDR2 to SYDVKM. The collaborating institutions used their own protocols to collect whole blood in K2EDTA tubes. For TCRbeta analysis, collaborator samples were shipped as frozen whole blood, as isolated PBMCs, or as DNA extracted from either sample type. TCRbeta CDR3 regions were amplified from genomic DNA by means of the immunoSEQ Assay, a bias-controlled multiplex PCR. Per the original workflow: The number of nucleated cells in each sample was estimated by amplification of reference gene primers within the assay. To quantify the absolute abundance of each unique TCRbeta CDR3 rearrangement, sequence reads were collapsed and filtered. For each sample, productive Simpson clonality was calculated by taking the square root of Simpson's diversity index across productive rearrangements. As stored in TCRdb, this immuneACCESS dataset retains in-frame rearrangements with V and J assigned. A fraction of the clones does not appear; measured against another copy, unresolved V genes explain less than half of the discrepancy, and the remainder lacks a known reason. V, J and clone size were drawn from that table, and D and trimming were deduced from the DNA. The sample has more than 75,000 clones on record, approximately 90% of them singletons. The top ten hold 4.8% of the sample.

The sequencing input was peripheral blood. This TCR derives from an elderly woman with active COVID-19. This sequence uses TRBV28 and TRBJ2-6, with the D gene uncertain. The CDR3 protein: CASSRRSETGANVLTF. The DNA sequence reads TGTGCCAGCAGCCGAAGGTCCGAGACAGGGGCCAACGTCCTGACTTTC. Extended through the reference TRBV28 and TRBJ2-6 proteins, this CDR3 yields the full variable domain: DVKVTQSSRYLVKRTGEKVFLECVQDMDHENMFWYRQDPGLGLRLIYFSYDVKMKEKGDIPEGYSVSREKKERFSLILESASTNQTSMYLCASSRRSETGANVLTFGAGSRLTVL.